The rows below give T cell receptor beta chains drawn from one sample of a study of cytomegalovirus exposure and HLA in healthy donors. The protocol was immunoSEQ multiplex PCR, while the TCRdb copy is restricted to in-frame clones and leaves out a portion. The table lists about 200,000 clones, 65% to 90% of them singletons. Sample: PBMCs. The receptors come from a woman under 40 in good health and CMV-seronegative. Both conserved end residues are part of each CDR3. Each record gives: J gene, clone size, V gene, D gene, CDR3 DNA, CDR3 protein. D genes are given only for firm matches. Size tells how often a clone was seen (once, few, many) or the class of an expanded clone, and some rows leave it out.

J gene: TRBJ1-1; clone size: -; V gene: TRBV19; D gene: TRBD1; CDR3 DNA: TGTGCCAGTAGTCGCCGGGACAGAGTTAACACTGAAGCTTTCTTT; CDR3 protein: CASSRRDRVNTEAFF
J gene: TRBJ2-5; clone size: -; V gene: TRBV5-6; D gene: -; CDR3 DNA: TGTGCCAGCAGCTTGCCCGAGGAAGAGACCCAGTACTTC; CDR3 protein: CASSLPEEETQYF
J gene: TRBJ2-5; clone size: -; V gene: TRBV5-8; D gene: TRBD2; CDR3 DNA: TGTGCCAGCAGCTTGATATCGGGGGGGCGAGAGACCCAGTACTTC; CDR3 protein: CASSLISGGRETQYF
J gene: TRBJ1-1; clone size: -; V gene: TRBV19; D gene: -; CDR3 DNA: TGTGCCAGTAGTCCGGGTGACAGGAACACTGAAGCTTTCTTT; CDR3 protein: CASSPGDRNTEAFF
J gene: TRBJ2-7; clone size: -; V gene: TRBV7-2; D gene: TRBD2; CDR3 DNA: TGTGCCAGCAGCTCCACGGGACTAGCGGGGGGTGAGCAGTACTTC; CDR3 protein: CASSSTGLAGGEQYF
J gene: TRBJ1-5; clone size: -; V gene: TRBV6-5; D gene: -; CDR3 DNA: TGTGCCAGCAGTTCCTACTCCGGGACACCGAATCAGCCCCAGCATTTT; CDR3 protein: CASSSYSGTPNQPQHF
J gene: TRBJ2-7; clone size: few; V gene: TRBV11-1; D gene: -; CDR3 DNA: TGTGCCAGCAGCCCTTCTAGCTCCTACGAGCAGTACTTC; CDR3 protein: CASSPSSSYEQYF
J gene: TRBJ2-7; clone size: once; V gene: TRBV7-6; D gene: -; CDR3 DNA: TGTGCCAGCAGCTTAGCCGGTTGGGGGGACGAGCAGTACTTC; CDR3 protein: CASSLAGWGDEQYF
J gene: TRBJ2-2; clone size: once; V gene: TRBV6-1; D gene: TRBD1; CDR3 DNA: TGTGCCAGCAGACGTGGGACAGGGGACACCGGGGAGCTGTTTTTT; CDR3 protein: CASRRGTGDTGELFF
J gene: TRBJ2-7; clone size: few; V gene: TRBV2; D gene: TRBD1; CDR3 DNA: TGTGCCAGCAGTGACCAGGGGGCCTCCTACGAGCAGTACTTC; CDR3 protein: CASSDQGASYEQYF
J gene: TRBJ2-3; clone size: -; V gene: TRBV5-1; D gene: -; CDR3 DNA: TGCGCCAGCAGCGTACAGGTGTTCACAGATACGCAGTATTTT; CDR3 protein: CASSVQVFTDTQYF
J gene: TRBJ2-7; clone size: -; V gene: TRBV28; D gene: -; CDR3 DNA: TGTGCCAGCAGTTTATTCGGACTCAGCTCCTACGAGCAGTACTTC; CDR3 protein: CASSLFGLSSYEQYF
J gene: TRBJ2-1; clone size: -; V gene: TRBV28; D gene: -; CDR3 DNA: TGTGCCAGCAGTTTACTACCCCCGGGGGATGAGCAGTTCTTC; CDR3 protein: CASSLLPPGDEQFF
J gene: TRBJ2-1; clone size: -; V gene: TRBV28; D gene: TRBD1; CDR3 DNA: TGTGCCAGCAGTTCGCCGAGGGGGGACAGGGGAGAGGCGCAGTTCTTC; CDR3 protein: CASSSPRGDRGEAQFF